The 26 T cell receptor beta chains below come from one sample, sequenced in a study of monozygotic twins with inflammatory bowel disease. TCRdb re-called the 5' RACE reads and catalogs CDR3 proteins one per entry, DNA excluded. The sample features around 230,000 distinct CDR3 sequences, with roughly 1.7% in its top ten. The sample comprised blood. The receptors stem from a human donor with ulcerative colitis or Crohn's disease, or a healthy co-twin of an affected twin (not recorded which).

The chain is built from TRBV7-8 and TRBJ1-1; TCRdb indicates TRBD1, and absent DNA this call remains unverified. Germline V CDR1 and CDR2: SGHVS, FQNEAQ. The CDR3 covers 18 residues. This CDR3 is CASSLKSWGALEQTEAFF. Complete variable domain (other parts from reference TRBV7-8 and TRBJ1-1): GAGVSQSPRYKVAKRGQDVALRCDPISGHVSLFWYQQALGQGPEFLTYFQNEAQLDKSGLPSDRFFAERPEGSVSTLKIQRTQQEDSAVYLCASSLKSWGALEQTEAFFGQGTRLTVV.

V is TRBV14 and J is TRBJ1-6. The CDR3 spans 13 residues. The germline gives CDR1 SGHDN, CDR2 FVKESK. The CDR3 sequence: CASSPRTESPLHF.

The chain recombines TRBV7-2 with TRBJ2-3. This CDR3 has 14 amino acids. Germline V lookup: CDR1 SGHTA, CDR2 FQGNSA. The CDR3 here is CASSLAGLTDTQYF. Using reference TRBV7-2 and TRBJ2-3 for the parts outside the CDR3, the full variable domain is GAGVSQSPSNKVTEKGKDVELRCDPISGHTALYWYRQSLGQGLEFLIYFQGNSAPDKSGLPSDRFSAERTGGSVSTLTIQRTQQEDSAVYLCASSLAGLTDTQYFGPGTRLTVL.

The gene calls are TRBV6-6 and TRBJ2-5; lacking DNA, the TRBD2 call made by TCRdb goes unchecked. This CDR3 region has 14 residues. CDR1 is MNHNY and CDR2 is SVGAGI in the germline V gene (reference sequence). CDR3 protein: CASSYGTTGRGQYF.

This rearrangement joins TRBV12-3 or TRBV12-4 to TRBJ2-1. CDR3 length: 15 amino acids. The CDR3 protein is CASSLRYGSNNEQFF.

The chain has TRBV10-3 and TRBJ2-7; lacking DNA, the TRBD2 call made by TCRdb goes unchecked. CDR1 is ENHRY and CDR2 is SYGVKD in the germline V gene. The CDR3 has 15 residues. The CDR3 reads CAISEGGPLTYEQYF.

The V gene is TRBV7-9, the J gene TRBJ2-7. The CDR3 has 16 residues. Germline values: CDR1 SEHNR, CDR2 FQNEAQ (reference sequence). CDR3 sequence reads: CASSSRTESGSYEQYF. Variable domain in full (rest from reference TRBV7-9 and TRBJ2-7): DTGVSQNPRHKITKRGQNVTFRCDPISEHNRLYWYRQTLGQGPEFLTYFQNEAQLEKSRLLSDRFSAERPKGSFSTLEIQRTEQGDSAMYLCASSSRTESGSYEQYFGPGTRLTVT.

This chain connects TRBV7-2 to TRBJ1-6. The CDR3 extends over 16 amino acids. Germline CDR1 SGHTA, CDR2 FQGNSA. The CDR3 is CASSSAGSSYNSPLHF.

The chain joins TRBV12-3 or TRBV12-4 to TRBJ2-7; TCRdb's assignment of TRBD1 cannot be checked, as there is no DNA. The CDR3 spans 17 residues. The chain's CDR3 is CASSSPPPVGRHYEQYF.

The CDR3: CASSPSRYNEQFF. The chain couples TRBV14 to TRBJ2-1. The CDR3 spans 13 residues. Germline V gene data show CDR1 as SGHDN and CDR2 as FVKESK.

The rearrangement links TRBV11-2 to TRBJ2-3. The CDR3 runs to 15 residues. CDR1 and CDR2 from the germline V gene are SGHAT and FQNNGV. This CDR3 is CASRNKGTVTDTQYF.

This rearrangement joins TRBV29-1 to TRBJ1-4; the TCRdb D gene call, TRBD1, has no DNA to confirm it. CDR1 is SQVTM, CDR2 ANQGSEA, per germline. The CDR3 covers 13 residues. This CDR3 reads CSVVTGGDEKLFF. The whole variable domain, filled in from reference TRBV29-1 and TRBJ1-4, reads SAVISQKPSRDICQRGTSLTIQCQVDSQVTMMFWYRQQPGQSLTLIATANQGSEATYESGFVIDKFPISRPNLTFSTLTVSNMSPEDSSIYLCSVVTGGDEKLFFGSGTQLSVL.

This chain connects TRBV11-2 to TRBJ2-1. The CDR3 has 13 residues. Germline CDR1 is SGHAT and CDR2 is FQNNGV. CDR3: CASSLESFNEQFF.

The chain combines TRBV12-3 or TRBV12-4 with TRBJ2-3; TCRdb selects TRBD2, and the lack of DNA leaves this call unchecked. This CDR3 comprises 15 residues. CDR3 sequence: CASSPGRESPDTQYF.

The V and J genes are TRBV19 and TRBJ1-1; TCRdb proposes TRBD1, but this gene call is untestable without DNA. CDR1 LNHDA and CDR2 SQIVND come from the germline V gene (reference sequence). This CDR3 spans 13 amino acids. Here the CDR3 reads CASSMGRITEAFF.

The rearrangement uses TRBV29-1 and TRBJ1-2; TCRdb calls TRBD1, which cannot be checked without DNA. CDR1 is SQVTM and CDR2 is ANQGSEA in the germline V gene. The CDR3 sequence is 14 residues long. The CDR3 is CSVARTGGDDGYTF.

The V call is TRBV24-1, the J call TRBJ2-7; TCRdb designates TRBD1, a call that cannot be tested without DNA. Germline CDR1 KGHDR, CDR2 SFDVKD. CDR3 size: 15 residues. This CDR3 is CATSDSGQPSYEQYF.

The V gene is TRBV29-1, the J gene TRBJ2-2; checking the TCRdb D call of TRBD1 is not possible without DNA. Per the germline V gene, CDR1 is SQVTM and CDR2 is ANQGSEA. The CDR3 consists of 12 residues. CDR3 sequence: CSADKSTGELFF.

CDR3 region: CASSLDSLFMNTEAFF. The chain couples TRBV5-1 to TRBJ1-1. The CDR3 runs to 16 residues. Germline V gives CDR1 SGHRS, CDR2 YFSETQ.

The V and J genes are TRBV6-1 and TRBJ1-1; TCRdb's assignment of TRBD1 cannot be checked, as there is no DNA. This CDR3 has 16 amino acids. Germline CDR1 and CDR2: MNHNS and SASEGT. The CDR3 is CASTSPGGRMNTEAFF.

The chain is built from TRBV20-1 and TRBJ1-1. The germline V gene encodes CDR1 DFQATT and CDR2 SNEGSKA (reference sequence). The CDR3 runs 11 residues. The CDR3 loop reads CSVLDDTEAFF.

V is TRBV4-2 and J is TRBJ2-4; TCRdb calls TRBD1, which cannot be checked without DNA. Germline CDR1 LGHNA, CDR2 YNFKEQ. There are 15 residues in the CDR3. CDR3 sequence: CASSQGFSGGGIQYF.

This chain connects TRBV10-3 to TRBJ1-5. CDR1 is ENHRY, CDR2 SYGVKD, per germline. The CDR3 sequence is 15 residues long. CDR3 protein: CAISPVGYSNQPQHF.

The CDR3 spells CASGVGGQYNEQFF. V and J are TRBV6-1 and TRBJ2-1; the TRBD1 assignment by TCRdb is unverifiable without DNA. This CDR3 spans 14 amino acids. The germline V gene encodes CDR1 MNHNS and CDR2 SASEGT.

The rearrangement links TRBV20-1 to TRBJ2-3; the TRBD2 assignment by TCRdb is unverifiable without DNA. The CDR3 spans 16 residues. CDR1 DFQATT and CDR2 SNEGSKA come from the germline V gene (reference sequence). The CDR3 loop reads CSAPRTSGASTDTQYF.

The chain has TRBV18 and TRBJ2-3; TCRdb proposes TRBD1, but this gene call is untestable without DNA. CDR3 length: 15 amino acids. Germline V lookup: CDR1 KGHSH, CDR2 LQKENI. CDR3 sequence reads: CASSPDRGHTDTQYF.